The 10 T cell receptor beta chains below come from one sample, sequenced in a study of a mutant IDH1 vaccine in newly diagnosed glioma. Antigens for these TCRs are unknown. This sample's time point: week 11, during vaccination. Doses consisted of 300 ug of mutant IDH1 20-mer peptide each, paired with topical imiquimod. TCRdb keeps only in-frame clones here, not all; method: immunoSEQ multiplex PCR. The sample carries around 60,000 clones, roughly 90% recorded once. The material sequenced was PBMCs, taken from a glioma patient whose treatment included an IDH1 peptide vaccine. These receptors were obtained from a man in his forties with glioma.

This chain uses TRBV19 with TRBJ2-7; D may be TRBD1 (5 bases). Trimming removed 0 bases at V and 4 bases at J, with 7 bases between. Germline V gives CDR1 LNHDA, CDR2 SQIVND (reference sequence). The CDR3 runs to 13 residues. The CDR3, as DNA: TGTGCCAGTAGTATAGATTCAGGGTACGAGCAGTACTTC. Translation gives CASSIDSGYEQYF.

This clone was seen a single time. V is TRBV27 and J is TRBJ1-4; a weak D match, TRBD1 (5 bases). Germline CDR1 is MNHEY and CDR2 is SMNVEV (reference sequence). Trimming left V 1 base short and J 4 bases short, with 7 bases between. There are 14 residues in the CDR3. The CDR3 sequence: CASSLWGVNEKLFF. CDR3 in DNA: TGTGCCAGCAGTTTATGGGGGGTTAATGAAAAACTGTTTTTT.

The genes are TRBV5-1 and TRBJ1-6, with D unclear. Germline V gives CDR1 SGHRS, CDR2 YFSETQ. V was shortened by 0 bases and J by 9 bases, with 7 bases between the two germline ends. The CDR3 runs 13 residues. CDR3 in DNA: TGCGCCAGCAGCTTGGCCGGGGTTTCACCCCTCCACTTT. This gives the protein CASSLAGVSPLHF.

The chain recombines TRBV19 with TRBJ1-2; TRBD1 aligns across 9 bases. There are 14 residues in the CDR3. Germline assignment: CDR1 LNHDA and CDR2 SQIVND (reference sequence). The trim removed 3 bases at V and 7 bases at J, leaving 6 bases unmatched. CDR3 sequence reads: CASSMGTGSFGYTF. CDR3 DNA: TGTGCCAGTAGTATGGGGACAGGGTCTTTTGGCTACACCTTC. Complete variable domain (other parts from reference TRBV19 and TRBJ1-2): DGGITQSPKYLFRKEGQNVTLSCEQNLNHDAMYWYRQDPGQGLRLIYYSQIVNDFQKGDIAEGYSVSREKKESFPLTVTSAQKNPTAFYLCASSMGTGSFGYTFGSGTRLTVV.

The gene calls are TRBV4-1 and TRBJ2-6; no definite D call. Trimming removed 1 base from V and 4 bases from J, with 8 bases in between. Germline CDR1 MGHRA, CDR2 YSYEKL. The CDR3 has 15 residues. CDR3 sequence reads: CASSQVRGGANVLTF. The CDR3 bases are TGCGCCAGCAGCCAAGTGCGTGGAGGGGCCAACGTCCTGACTTTC.

CDR3 in amino acids: CASSVQETQYF. CDR3 DNA: TGCGCCAGCAGCGTACAAGAGACCCAGTACTTC. The genes are TRBV5-1 and TRBJ2-5; no clear D. Germline V CDR1 and CDR2: SGHRS, YFSETQ. Trimming left V 4 bases short and J 2 bases short, with 3 bases between. The CDR3 loop spans 11 amino acids.

This chain connects TRBV18 to TRBJ1-5, with TRBD1 identical over 8 bases. In germline, CDR1 is KGHSH, CDR2 LQKENI. After removal of 4 bases from V and 5 bases from J, the junction contained 4 bases not matched to a gene. The CDR3 runs 14 residues. CDR3 nucleotides: TGTGCCAGCTCACTCCAGGGGGCCTATCAGCCCCAGCATTTT. Translated, it gives CASSLQGAYQPQHF.

This chain connects TRBV4-2 to TRBJ2-1; D not certain. Deletions cut 4 bases from V and 6 bases from J, with 13 bases between. Germline assignment: CDR1 LGHNA and CDR2 YNFKEQ. CDR3 length: 14 residues. The CDR3 here is CASSPPLESNEQFF. The CDR3 DNA sequence: TGTGCCAGCAGCCCGCCTCTGGAGAGCAATGAGCAGTTCTTC.

The chain employs TRBV19 and TRBJ2-5; possibly TRBD2 for D (5 bases). V gave up 3 bases and J gave up 5 bases, with 13 bases separating them. The CDR3 contains 14 residues. CDR1 is LNHDA and CDR2 is SQIVND in the germline V gene (reference sequence). For the CDR3, the DNA is TGTGCCAGTAGTATGGTAGCAGCTAGCGAGACCCAGTACTTC. Its protein is CASSMVAASETQYF.

The J gene is TRBJ2-7, the V gene TRBV7-2; D is uncertain. CDR1 SGHTA and CDR2 FQGNSA come from the germline V gene. The CDR3 sequence is 13 residues long. The ends were cut back, 5 bases at V and 1 base at J, with 9 bases in the middle. CDR3 bases: TGTGCCAGCAGCCCTACACCTTCCTACGAGCAGTACTTC. Translation: CASSPTPSYEQYF.